This record covers a single T cell receptor (beta chain). These data originate in a study of blood T cells in healthy people across ages. The use of a sample-barcoded 5' primer and a J-beta primer mix characterized a second PCR of roughly 6 to 11 cycles. Via MiXCR, TCRdb re-called the 5' RACE reads, giving one row per CDR3 protein. Found here are 1.4 million or so distinct CDR3 sequences, about 45% of them singletons; the top ten hold approximately 4.1%. J was trimmed by 4 bases and V by 5 bases; bases with no gene match: 10. CDR1 is SGHTA and CDR2 is FQGNSA in the germline V gene. The CDR3 covers 15 residues.

The chain joins TRBV7-2 to TRBJ1-1, with 7 bases fitting TRBD1. This sequence originates from a woman aged 18-30 years in good health. Input material: blood. As DNA, the CDR3 is TGTGCCAGCAGCCCCTCGAGGGGGCGGGGCACTGAAGCTTTCTTT. Residues: CASSPSRGRGTEAFF.